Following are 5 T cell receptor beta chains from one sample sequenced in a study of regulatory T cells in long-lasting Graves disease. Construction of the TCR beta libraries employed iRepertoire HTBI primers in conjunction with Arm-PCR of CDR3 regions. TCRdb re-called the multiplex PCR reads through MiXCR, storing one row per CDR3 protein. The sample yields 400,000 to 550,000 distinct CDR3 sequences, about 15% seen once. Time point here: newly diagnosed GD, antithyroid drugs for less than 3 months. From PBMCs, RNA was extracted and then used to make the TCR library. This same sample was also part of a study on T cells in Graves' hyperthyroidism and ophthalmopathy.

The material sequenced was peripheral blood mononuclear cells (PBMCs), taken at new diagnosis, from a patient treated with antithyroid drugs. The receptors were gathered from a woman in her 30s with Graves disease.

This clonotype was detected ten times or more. CDR3 residues: CSALIAQDTQYF. The DNA for the CDR3 is TGCAGTGCGTTAATAGCACAAGATACGCAGTATTTT. V usage is TRBV20-1 and J usage is TRBJ2-3; the D is unclear. V dropped 6 bases and J dropped 5 bases, with 12 bases sitting between them. The CDR3 loop spans 12 amino acids. CDR1 and CDR2 from the germline V gene are DFQATT and SNEGSKA (reference sequence).

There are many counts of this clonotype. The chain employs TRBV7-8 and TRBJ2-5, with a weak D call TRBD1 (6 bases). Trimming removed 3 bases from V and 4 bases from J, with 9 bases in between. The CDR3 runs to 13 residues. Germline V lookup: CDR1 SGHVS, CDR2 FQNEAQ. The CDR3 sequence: CASSFQGTETQYF. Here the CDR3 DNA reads TGTGCCAGCAGCTTTCAGGGGACAGAGACCCAGTACTTC.

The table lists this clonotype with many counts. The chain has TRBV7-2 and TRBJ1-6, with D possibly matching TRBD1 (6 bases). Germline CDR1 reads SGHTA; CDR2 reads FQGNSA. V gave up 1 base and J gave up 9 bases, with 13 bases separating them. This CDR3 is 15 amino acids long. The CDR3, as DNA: TGTGCCAGCAGCTTAGGGGGGGGCAGTCGTTCACCCCTCCACTTT. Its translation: CASSLGGGSRSPLHF. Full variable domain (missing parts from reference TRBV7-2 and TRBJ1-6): GAGVSQSPSNKVTEKGKDVELRCDPISGHTALYWYRQSLGQGLEFLIYFQGNSAPDKSGLPSDRFSAERTGGSVSTLTIQRTQQEDSAVYLCASSLGGGSRSPLHFGNGTRLTVT.

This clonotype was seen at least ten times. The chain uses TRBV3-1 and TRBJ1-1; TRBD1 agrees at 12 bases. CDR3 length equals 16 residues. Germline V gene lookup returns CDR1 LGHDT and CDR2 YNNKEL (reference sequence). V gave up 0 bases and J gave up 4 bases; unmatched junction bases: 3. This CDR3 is CASSQEGQGAITEAFF. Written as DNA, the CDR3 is TGTGCCAGCAGCCAAGAGGGACAGGGGGCTATCACTGAAGCTTTCTTT.

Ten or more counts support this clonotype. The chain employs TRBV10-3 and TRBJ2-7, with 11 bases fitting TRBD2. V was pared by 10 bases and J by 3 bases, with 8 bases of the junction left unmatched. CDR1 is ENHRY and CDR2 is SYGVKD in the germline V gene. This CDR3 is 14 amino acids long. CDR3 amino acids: CATERTSGYYEQYF. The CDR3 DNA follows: TGTGCCACCGAGAGGACTAGCGGGTACTACGAGCAGTACTTC.